These 28 T cell receptor beta chains were sequenced from one sample in a study of T cell repertoires and HLA-DP antigens. The repertoire was sequenced with immunoSEQ multiplex PCR; TCRdb's copy has only in-frame clones and lacks some. Among some 110,000 clones listed, 90% to 95% were seen once. No cognate antigen is known for these TCRs. Sequencing used CD4+ T cells from PBMCs. These receptors came from a woman aged 18-29 years in good health and CMV-seronegative.

J is TRBJ2-1 and V is TRBV6-8; D call uncertain. V was cut by 4 bases and J by 6 bases, with 4 bases left in between. CDR1 is MNHGY, CDR2 SAAAGT, per germline. The length of the CDR3 is 11 residues. DNA of the CDR3: TGTGCCAGCAGTTCCCTCAATGAGCAGTTCTTC. Translation: CASSSLNEQFF.

The rearrangement links TRBV27 to TRBJ2-1; either TRBD1 or TRBD2 may fit D (5 bases each). The CDR3 extends over 15 amino acids. V was shortened by 2 bases and J by 6 bases, with 14 bases between the two germline ends. Per germline, CDR1 MNHEY and CDR2 SMNVEV (reference sequence). This CDR3 is CASSLEAGTINEQFF. The DNA for the CDR3 is TGTGCCAGCAGTTTAGAGGCAGGGACCATCAATGAGCAGTTCTTC.

The chain couples TRBV28 to TRBJ2-1; D is unclear. Between the trimmed V and J ends, which lost 6 bases and 0 bases, there was a span of 6 bases. The length of the CDR3 is 13 residues. Germline V gene sequence: CDR1 MDHEN, CDR2 SYDVKM. This chain's CDR3 is CASSSSSYNEQFF. CDR3 nucleotides: TGTGCCAGCAGCTCGAGCTCCTACAATGAGCAGTTCTTC.

V usage is TRBV5-6 and J usage is TRBJ1-6, with 7 bases lining up with TRBD1. Germline values: CDR1 SGHDT, CDR2 YYEEEE. V lost 0 bases, J lost 10 bases, and 10 bases stayed unmatched. The CDR3 is 16 amino acids. DNA for the CDR3: TGTGCCAGCAGCTTGGTGACAGGGCGAACGATATCACCCCTCCACTTT. Amino acid sequence: CASSLVTGRTISPLHF.

The V gene is TRBV2, the J gene TRBJ1-4; TRBD1 matches at 9 bases. This CDR3 is built from 15 residues. Germline values: CDR1 SNHLY, CDR2 FYNNEI. V dropped 6 bases and J dropped 6; count of bases not matched to a gene: 8. In DNA form, the CDR3 reads TGTGCCAGCAGAGACTACAGGGGGCGGCATGAAAAACTGTTTTTT. Amino acids: CASRDYRGRHEKLFF.

The J gene is TRBJ2-3, the V gene TRBV4-3; the D gene could be TRBD1 or TRBD2 (5 bases each). This CDR3 region has 14 residues. Looked up from germline, CDR1 is LGHNA and CDR2 is YSLEER. V was pared by 3 bases and J by 1 base, with 8 bases between. CDR3 in DNA: TGCGCCAGCAGCCAGGGGGTGGGCACAGATACGCAGTATTTT. Residues: CASSQGVGTDTQYF.

The rearrangement joins TRBV7-9 to TRBJ1-1; no clear D. Trimming stripped 5 bases from V and 5 bases from J, with 12 bases between. The CDR3 covers 13 residues. Germline CDR1 and CDR2: SEHNR and FQNEAQ (reference sequence). DNA for the CDR3: TGTGCCAGCAGCCCGGGAGGGCCAACTGAAGCTTTCTTT. Its protein is CASSPGGPTEAFF. Drawing the rest from reference TRBV7-9 and TRBJ1-1, the complete variable domain is DTGVSQNPRHKITKRGQNVTFRCDPISEHNRLYWYRQTLGQGPEFLTYFQNEAQLEKSRLLSDRFSAERPKGSFSTLEIQRTEQGDSAMYLCASSPGGPTEAFFGQGTRLTVV.

This clone appeared once. The rearrangement uses TRBV4-2 and TRBJ2-2, with D maybe TRBD1 (7 bases). From germline, CDR1 is LGHNA and CDR2 YNFKEQ. Trimming removed 1 base at V and 3 bases at J, with 18 bases between. The CDR3 covers 18 residues. Written as DNA, the CDR3 is TGTGCCAGCAGCCAAGGAGACCGCTTCAGGGGGGACACCGGGGAGCTGTTTTTT. Protein: CASSQGDRFRGDTGELFF.

This chain uses TRBV21-1 with TRBJ2-3; the DNA was not used to check the table's D call, TRBD2. TRBV21-1 is designated a pseudogene. CDR3 length: 16 amino acids. The DNA for the CDR3 is TGTGCCAGCAACAAACTAGCGGACGACTCCACAGATACGCAGTATTTT. This translates into CASNKLADDSTDTQYF.

Note on this clone: Other DNA sequences in this specimen translate into the identical CDR3. The rearrangement uses TRBV11-2 and TRBJ2-3; unclear D gene. Looked up from germline, CDR1 is SGHAT and CDR2 is FQNNGV. This CDR3 comprises 13 residues. V dropped 0 bases and J dropped 1 base, with 2 bases sitting between them. The CDR3 protein is CASSLERTDTQYF. In DNA form, the CDR3 reads TGTGCCAGCAGCTTAGAGCGCACAGATACGCAGTATTTT.

The chain recombines TRBV19 with TRBJ1-1; D possibly corresponds to TRBD1 (5 bases). This CDR3 spans 15 amino acids. Germline CDR1 reads LNHDA; CDR2 reads SQIVND (reference sequence). The V end lost 3 bases, the J end lost 7 bases, and 18 bases lay between the germline ends. CDR3 nucleotides: TGTGCCAGTAGTATCGAAGCCAGGGTCAGAGGTGAAGCTTTCTTT. This gives the protein CASSIEARVRGEAFF.

V and J are TRBV5-1 and TRBJ1-1; TRBD1 aligns across 8 bases. Germline lookup yields CDR1 SGHRS and CDR2 YFSETQ. Trimming cost V 4 bases and J 5 bases; bases outside gene matches: 7. This CDR3 region has 14 residues. CDR3 amino acids: CASSIRTGQTEAFF. The DNA for the CDR3 is TGCGCCAGCAGCATACGGACAGGGCAAACTGAAGCTTTCTTT.

The chain employs TRBV7-3 and TRBJ2-3; possible D gene TRBD2, 5 bases. Germline CDR1 is SGHTA and CDR2 is FQGTGA. The ends were cut back, 1 base at V and 3 bases at J, with 14 bases in the middle. The CDR3 contains 16 residues. The CDR3 reads CASSLRGLGGTDTQYF. DNA for the CDR3: TGTGCCAGCAGCTTAAGAGGGCTAGGTGGGACAGATACGCAGTATTTT.

The gene calls are TRBV28 and TRBJ2-6, with 7 bases matching TRBD1. Germline-derived CDR1 and CDR2 are MDHEN and SYDVKM. The CDR3 spans 15 residues. V lost 6 bases, J lost 4 bases, and 6 bases stayed unmatched. CDR3 DNA sequence: TGTGCCAGCAGCCAAACAGGGGCCGGGGCCAACGTCCTGACTTTC. This translates into CASSQTGAGANVLTF. The whole variable domain, remainder taken from reference TRBV28 and TRBJ2-6, is DVKVTQSSRYLVKRTGEKVFLECVQDMDHENMFWYRQDPGLGLRLIYFSYDVKMKEKGDIPEGYSVSREKKERFSLILESASTNQTSMYLCASSQTGAGANVLTFGAGSRLTVL.

The V and J genes are TRBV11-2 and TRBJ2-3; maybe TRBD2 (6 bases). The germline CDR1 and CDR2 sequences are SGHAT and FQNNGV. Trimming pared 3 bases from V and 4 bases from J, leaving 17 bases between. The CDR3 is 16 amino acids. The CDR3 reads CASSLAVSWGADTQYF. CDR3 coding DNA: TGTGCCAGCAGCTTGGCGGTATCATGGGGGGCAGATACGCAGTATTTT.

The rearrangement uses TRBV5-1 and TRBJ1-2; 7 bases are a match to TRBD1. Germline lookup yields CDR1 SGHRS and CDR2 YFSETQ. The length of the CDR3 is 13 residues. J was trimmed by 5 bases and V by 3 bases; bases with no gene match: 4. The CDR3 here is CASSSGQEYGYTF. The CDR3 coding sequence is TGCGCCAGCAGCTCCGGACAGGAATATGGCTACACCTTC.

The V and J genes are TRBV5-4 and TRBJ2-3; 11 nucleotides line up with TRBD1. This CDR3 has 15 amino acids. Germline V lookup: CDR1 SGHNT, CDR2 YYREEE (reference sequence). V was pared by 4 bases and J by 4 bases, with 5 bases of the junction left unmatched. This CDR3 is CASSRGTGGADTQYF. The CDR3 DNA reads TGTGCCAGCAGCAGAGGGACAGGGGGAGCAGATACGCAGTATTTT.

The chain uses TRBV5-1 and TRBJ1-3; no clear D. V was cut by 5 bases and J by 4 bases, with 13 bases left in between. From germline, CDR1 is SGHRS and CDR2 YFSETQ. The CDR3 contains 14 residues. CDR3 sequence: CASRETPPGNTIYF. DNA for the CDR3: TGCGCCAGCAGGGAAACCCCGCCGGGAAACACCATATATTTT.

This CDR3 reads CASFDRLTYEQYF. The CDR3 coding sequence is TGCGCCAGCTTCGACAGATTAACCTACGAGCAGTACTTC. V and J are TRBV5-1 and TRBJ2-7; possibly TRBD1 for D (5 bases). Trimming removed 7 bases at V and 2 bases at J, with 13 bases between. Germline V gene sequence: CDR1 SGHRS, CDR2 YFSETQ. There are 13 residues in the CDR3.

The chain is built from TRBV5-6 and TRBJ2-7, with D perhaps given as TRBD1 or TRBD2 (5 bases each). The CDR3 consists of 16 residues. With 0 bases removed from V and 2 bases from J, the gap between germline ends came to 15 bases. Germline CDR1 is SGHDT and CDR2 is YYEEEE. CDR3 sequence (DNA): TGTGCCAGCAGCTTGGCCCTTGAGGGGCCCCCCTACGAGCAGTACTTC. This codes for CASSLALEGPPYEQYF.

Turning to this clone: A much larger clone sits a single nucleotide away, making a read error possible. The chain carries TRBV11-2 and TRBJ2-5; D is uncertain. This CDR3 comprises 11 residues. Trimming left V 4 bases short and J 0 bases short, with 0 bases between. CDR1 is SGHAT, CDR2 FQNNGV, per germline. The CDR3 spells CASSYQETQYF. CDR3 bases: TGTGCCAGCAGCTACCAAGAGACCCAGTACTTC.

The chain has TRBV7-2 and TRBJ1-2; weak D call: TRBD1 (5 bases). The germline V gene has CDR1 SGHTA and CDR2 FQGNSA. This CDR3 spans 16 amino acids. Trimming shortened V by 5 bases and J by 4 bases, and 20 bases separated the two germline ends. The CDR3 bases are TGTGCCAGCAGCGCACGCAGGGATCAGAGCGTCTATGGCTACACCTTC. Encoded protein: CASSARRDQSVYGYTF.

V usage is TRBV5-6 and J usage is TRBJ1-2, with 7 bases matching TRBD1. V was pared by 4 bases and J by 1 base, with 4 bases of the junction left unmatched. Germline V gene lookup returns CDR1 SGHDT and CDR2 YYEEEE. This CDR3 region has 14 residues. DNA of the CDR3: TGTGCCAGCAGCGTAGGGACAGTTAACTATGGCTACACCTTC. Protein product: CASSVGTVNYGYTF.

The V gene is TRBV10-3, the J gene TRBJ1-2; tentative D call: TRBD1 (6 bases). CDR1 and CDR2 (germline): ENHRY, SYGVKD. CDR3 length: 17 residues. Trimming stripped 4 bases from V and 0 bases from J, with 18 bases between. CDR3 region: CAISVGQGISPNYGYTF. In DNA form, the CDR3 reads TGTGCCATCAGTGTGGGGCAGGGGATTTCCCCTAACTATGGCTACACCTTC.

The chain joins TRBV27 to TRBJ2-3; D is unresolved. CDR1 and CDR2 from the germline V gene are MNHEY and SMNVEV (reference sequence). The CDR3 loop spans 14 amino acids. V was pared by 8 bases and J by 6 bases, with 18 bases between. The CDR3 spells CASSSRPTGDTQYF. The CDR3 bases are TGTGCCAGCTCGAGCCGGCCAACCGGGGATACGCAGTATTTT.

CDR3 residues: CASRSPSGNTIYF. The DNA for the CDR3 is TGCGCCAGCCGCTCCCCCTCTGGAAACACCATATATTTT. The V gene is TRBV5-1, the J gene TRBJ1-3, with D unclear. The length of the CDR3 is 13 residues. V lost 7 bases and J 0 bases, leaving 8 bases between the germline ends. Germline lookup yields CDR1 SGHRS and CDR2 YFSETQ.

This clone was detected once. V usage is TRBV7-9 and J usage is TRBJ2-5, with a possible D match to TRBD1 (7 bases). The germline CDR1 and CDR2 sequences are SEHNR and FQNEAQ (reference sequence). The CDR3 has 14 amino acids. Trimming took off 5 bases at V and 4 bases at J, with 14 bases between the two ends. DNA for the CDR3: TGTGCCAGCAGCCCCAGGGGGGCCGCAGAGACCCAGTACTTC. Translation: CASSPRGAAETQYF.

V gene TRBV7-9 combines with J gene TRBJ2-3, with 7 bases identical to TRBD2. The CDR3 has 16 amino acids. Unmatched junction bases numbered 13, after V lost 5 bases and J lost 5 bases. In germline, CDR1 is SEHNR, CDR2 FQNEAQ (reference sequence). The CDR3 nucleotides are TGTGCCAGCAGCCCCTCGTGGGCGGGAGCAGGAGATACGCAGTATTTT. Translated, it gives CASSPSWAGAGDTQYF.